The 30 T cell receptor beta chains in this list originate from one sample, sequenced in a study of control samples from healthy donors and cancer patients. TCRdb's copy holds only in-frame clones and misses some; the assay was immunoSEQ multiplex PCR. This table holds about 170,000 clones, almost 90% found once. The specimen was blood. These receptors all come from a woman in her twenties or thirties in good health.

The chain employs TRBV19 and TRBJ1-5; D gene unclear. CDR3 length equals 13 residues. V was shortened by 7 bases and J by 6 bases, with 13 bases between the two germline ends. CDR1 LNHDA and CDR2 SQIVND come from the germline V gene (reference sequence). The CDR3 nucleotides read TGTGCCAGTAATCCCCTAGGAGCTCAGCCCCAGCATTTT. It is translated as CASNPLGAQPQHF.

The chain carries TRBV29-1 and TRBJ1-3; TRBD1 matches at 8 bases. The V gene's germline CDR1 is SQVTM and CDR2 ANQGSEA. There are 14 residues in the CDR3. V was pared by 7 bases and J by 7 bases, with 12 bases of the junction left unmatched. The CDR3: CSARLTGAPNTIYF. CDR3 bases: TGCAGCGCCCGCCTGACAGGGGCCCCGAACACCATATATTTT.

V usage is TRBV4-1 and J usage is TRBJ2-3, with 14 nucleotides matching TRBD2. J gave up 2 bases and V 5 bases, and 18 bases lay outside the gene matches. The CDR3 runs 21 residues. The germline V gene encodes CDR1 MGHRA and CDR2 YSYEKL. The CDR3: CASSGTGTSGRKGLPTDTQYF. CDR3 in DNA: TGCGCCAGCAGCGGAACCGGGACTAGCGGGAGAAAGGGCCTTCCCACAGATACGCAGTATTTT.

This chain joins TRBV6-5 and TRBJ2-1; 8 bases fit TRBD2. Germline values: CDR1 MNHEY, CDR2 SVGAGI. The V segment lost 4 bases and the J segment 7 bases; nucleotides outside the gene matches: 12. The length of the CDR3 is 16 residues. The CDR3 sequence: CASSFSPGGRINEQFF. CDR3 nucleotides: TGTGCCAGCAGTTTCTCACCGGGGGGGCGCATAAATGAGCAGTTCTTC.

This sequence joins TRBV19 and TRBJ2-1; TRBD2 matches 10 bases. From germline, CDR1 is LNHDA and CDR2 SQIVND (reference sequence). V dropped 10 bases and J dropped 7; count of bases not matched to a gene: 13. The CDR3 sequence is 15 residues long. The chain's CDR3 is CATTSGRAGWNEQFF. DNA for the CDR3: TGTGCCACCACCAGCGGGAGGGCCGGTTGGAATGAGCAGTTCTTC.

This clone has only one observation. The chain uses TRBV5-6 and TRBJ2-1, with unresolved D. From germline, CDR1 is SGHDT and CDR2 YYEEEE. The V and J ends lost 0 bases and 7 bases respectively, with 11 bases between them. The CDR3 totals 14 residues. The CDR3 DNA is TGTGCCAGCAGCTTGGGAAGTGGTAGGAATGAGCAGTTCTTC. Amino acids: CASSLGSGRNEQFF.

This chain links TRBV9 with TRBJ2-1; 7 bases match TRBD2. Germline trimming cut 4 bases from V and 0 bases from J; bases unmatched to any gene: 7. The CDR3 is 16 residues long. CDR1 is SGDLS and CDR2 is YYNGEE in the germline V gene. CDR3 bases: TGTGCCAGCAGCCCTCCCCCGGGGGGCTCCTACAATGAGCAGTTCTTC. Its protein is CASSPPPGGSYNEQFF.

This chain links TRBV10-3 with TRBJ2-7; D not certain. V was shortened by 0 bases and J by 0 bases, with 6 bases between the two germline ends. The CDR3 consists of 14 residues. Germline-derived CDR1 and CDR2 are ENHRY and SYGVKD. CDR3 region: CAISESTLSYEQYF. Here the CDR3 DNA reads TGTGCCATCAGTGAGTCTACACTCTCCTACGAGCAGTACTTC.

This chain connects TRBV7-9 to TRBJ2-3; 8 bases match TRBD1. CDR3 length: 15 residues. V gave up 5 bases and J gave up 4 bases; unmatched junction bases: 8. Germline V CDR1 and CDR2: SEHNR, FQNEAQ (reference sequence). The CDR3 bases are TGTGCCAGCAGCCCCGGACAGGGTTTGGCAGATACGCAGTATTTT. The encoded protein is CASSPGQGLADTQYF.

The J gene is TRBJ2-7, the V gene TRBV6-5; 12 nucleotides line up with TRBD1. The junction had 10 bases not matched to a gene; V was cut back by 8 bases and J by 5 bases. Germline values: CDR1 MNHEY, CDR2 SVGAGI. There are 15 residues in the CDR3. This chain's CDR3 is CASRTRDRGLDEQYF. Here the CDR3 DNA reads TGTGCCAGCCGCACCCGGGACAGGGGGCTGGACGAGCAGTACTTC.

V usage is TRBV5-1 and J usage is TRBJ2-7; 7 bases fit TRBD1. This CDR3 region has 15 residues. Germline trimming cut 2 bases from V and 0 bases from J; bases unmatched to any gene: 5. Per germline, CDR1 SGHRS and CDR2 YFSETQ. DNA of the CDR3: TGCGCCAGCAGCTTTGGACAGGATTCCTCCTACGAGCAGTACTTC. This translates into CASSFGQDSSYEQYF.

This clone was observed a few times. V is TRBV19 and J is TRBJ1-5; perhaps TRBD1 as D (5 bases). The ends were cut back, 5 bases at V and 1 base at J, with 15 bases in the middle. The CDR3 spans 16 residues. Per the germline V gene, CDR1 is LNHDA and CDR2 is SQIVND (reference sequence). This CDR3 reads CASSASGGISNQPQHF. The CDR3 DNA sequence: TGTGCCAGTAGTGCCTCGGGGGGGATAAGCAATCAGCCCCAGCATTTT.

The chain has TRBV11-1 and TRBJ1-1; D uncertain. Between the trimmed V and J ends, which lost 6 bases and 1 base, there was a span of 15 bases. This CDR3 region has 15 residues. The germline CDR1 and CDR2 sequences are SGHAT and FQDESV (reference sequence). DNA for the CDR3: TGTGCCAGCAGTCCCCGGAGAGGCGCGAACACTGAAGCTTTCTTT. Protein product: CASSPRRGANTEAFF.

This clone was observed a single time. This rearrangement joins TRBV7-9 to TRBJ1-4; 10 bases line up with TRBD1. V shed 6 bases and J 6 bases; nucleotides not matched to a gene: 7. The CDR3 length is 15 residues. The V gene's germline CDR1 is SEHNR and CDR2 FQNEAQ (reference sequence). The CDR3 DNA follows: TGTGCCAGCAGTCTGACAGGGGGCCTCGATGAAAAACTGTTTTTT. It codes for CASSLTGGLDEKLFF. The variable domain in full, completed from reference TRBV7-9 and TRBJ1-4, reads DTGVSQNPRHKITKRGQNVTFRCDPISEHNRLYWYRQTLGQGPEFLTYFQNEAQLEKSRLLSDRFSAERPKGSFSTLEIQRTEQGDSAMYLCASSLTGGLDEKLFFGSGTQLSVL.

V gene TRBV7-8 combines with J gene TRBJ1-6; D unclear. Germline V gives CDR1 SGHVS, CDR2 FQNEAQ. Trimming took off 1 base at V and 9 bases at J, with 4 bases between the two ends. The CDR3 sequence is 12 residues long. The CDR3 bases are TGTGCCAGCAGCTTAGTGGGTTCACCCCTCCACTTT. It yields the protein CASSLVGSPLHF.

The rearrangement links TRBV6-1 to TRBJ2-1, with TRBD2 matching 7 bases. Germline assignment: CDR1 MNHNS and CDR2 SASEGT. V lost 0 bases and J lost 9; bases outside the gene matches: 2. The CDR3 runs 13 residues. CDR3 sequence reads: CASSEAGGFEQFF. Written as DNA, the CDR3 is TGTGCCAGCAGTGAAGCGGGAGGGTTTGAGCAGTTCTTC.

The chain has TRBV6-1 and TRBJ2-2; D is unresolved. Germline V gene data show CDR1 as MNHNS and CDR2 as SASEGT. V gave up 2 bases and J gave up 1 base, with 17 bases separating them. The CDR3 is 18 amino acids. In DNA form, the CDR3 reads TGTGCCAGCAGTGAATTTGCTTCCCGGCAGATGAACACCGGGGAGCTGTTTTTT. This translates into CASSEFASRQMNTGELFF.

The chain links TRBV19 to TRBJ2-1, with TRBD2 matching 12 bases. This CDR3 comprises 16 residues. Germline V CDR1 and CDR2: LNHDA, SQIVND (reference sequence). J was trimmed by 7 bases and V by 6 bases; bases with no gene match: 10. The CDR3 DNA is TGTGCCAGTAGCCACATCTCTAGCGGGAGGGGGAATGAGCAGTTCTTC. Its protein is CASSHISSGRGNEQFF.

This chain links TRBV28 with TRBJ2-7; D call uncertain. Between the trimmed V and J ends, which lost 10 bases and 6 bases, there was a span of 13 bases. The germline V gene has CDR1 MDHEN and CDR2 SYDVKM. The CDR3 is made up of 11 amino acids. CDR3 loop: CATLGHREQYF. The CDR3 DNA sequence: TGTGCCACCTTAGGTCACCGCGAGCAGTACTTC.

The chain links TRBV24-1 to TRBJ2-1; D is undetermined. Germline V gene data show CDR1 as KGHDR and CDR2 as SFDVKD. This CDR3 is 15 amino acids long. V lost 3 bases to trimming and J lost 5 bases, with 13 bases between them. The CDR3 bases are TGTGCCACCAGTGATCACACGGCTCCTAACAATGAGCAGTTCTTC. Protein: CATSDHTAPNNEQFF.

As regards this clone: At one of its ends the junction is not consistent with the germline gene, which may arise from a read error. The rearrangement uses TRBV7-7 and TRBJ2-3; TRBD2 matches 14 bases. In germline, CDR1 is SSHAT, CDR2 FNYEAQ (reference sequence). The CDR3 has 16 amino acids. The CDR3, as DNA: TGTGCTAGCAGCTCGGGACTAGCGGGAGCTACAGATACGCAGTATTTT. It encodes CASSSGLAGATDTQYF.

The chain employs TRBV6-1 and TRBJ2-1; TRBD2 matches 9 bases. Trimming took 0 bases from V and 6 from J; bases not matched to a gene: 9. Germline CDR1 is MNHNS and CDR2 is SASEGT. The CDR3 runs 17 residues. The CDR3 DNA is TGTGCCAGCAGTGAAGCCGGCCTAGCGGGGACTAGCAATGAGCAGTTCTTC. Amino acid sequence: CASSEAGLAGTSNEQFF.

The chain employs TRBV9 and TRBJ2-1, with 10 bases matching TRBD2. The CDR3 loop spans 15 amino acids. The ends lost 2 bases at V and 2 bases at J; junction bases unmatched: 1. Germline V gene data show CDR1 as SGDLS and CDR2 as YYNGEE. For the CDR3, the DNA is TGTGCCAGCAGCGTTGGGACTAGCGCCTACAATGAGCAGTTCTTC. Protein: CASSVGTSAYNEQFF.

V is TRBV15 and J is TRBJ1-1; D uncertain. The CDR3 has 15 amino acids. CDR1 is LNHNV, CDR2 YYDKDF, per germline (reference sequence). V lost 0 bases and J 1 base, leaving 9 bases between the germline ends. This CDR3 reads CATSREQEGNTEAFF. The CDR3 DNA reads as TGTGCCACCAGCAGAGAGCAGGAGGGGAACACTGAAGCTTTCTTT. Full variable domain (outside the CDR3, taken from reference TRBV15 and TRBJ1-1): DAMVIQNPRYQVTQFGKPVTLSCSQTLNHNVMYWYQQKSSQAPKLLFHYYDKDFNNEADTPDNFQSRRPNTSFCFLDIRSPGLGDTAMYLCATSREQEGNTEAFFGQGTRLTVV.

The chain carries TRBV5-4 and TRBJ1-2; D is uncertain. The CDR3 contains 14 residues. V was shortened by 0 bases and J by 7 bases, with 13 bases between the two germline ends. The germline gives CDR1 SGHNT, CDR2 YYREEE (reference sequence). The CDR3, as DNA: TGTGCCAGCAGCTTGGAGGCTGGGGAACGTGGCTACACCTTC. Encoded protein: CASSLEAGERGYTF.

CDR3 amino acids: CASLGGSGETQYF. The DNA of the CDR3 is TGTGCCAGCCTGGGAGGGAGCGGGGAGACCCAGTACTTC. V gene TRBV7-8 combines with J gene TRBJ2-5; 7 bases are shared with TRBD2. Germline V gives CDR1 SGHVS, CDR2 FQNEAQ. The CDR3 has 13 amino acids. Trimming removed 8 bases from V and 5 bases from J; junction bases left unmatched: 8.

The chain has TRBV6-5 and TRBJ1-5, with D tentatively TRBD1 (6 bases). Germline CDR1 reads MNHEY; CDR2 reads SVGAGI. Trimming shortened V by 7 bases and J by 3 bases, and 13 bases separated the two germline ends. The CDR3 totals 14 residues. CDR3 coding DNA: TGTGCCAGCACGGACAGCCTTTTCAATCAGCCCCAGCATTTT. The encoded protein is CASTDSLFNQPQHF.

The chain couples TRBV10-3 to TRBJ2-7; the D call may be TRBD1 or TRBD2 (6 bases each). V shed 5 bases and J shed 2 bases, with 13 bases lying between them. The CDR3 length is 14 residues. Germline V lookup: CDR1 ENHRY, CDR2 SYGVKD. CDR3 region: CAISNPGAPYEQYF. DNA of the CDR3: TGTGCCATCAGTAACCCGGGGGCCCCCTACGAGCAGTACTTC.

This rearrangement joins TRBV2 to TRBJ2-3; 7 bases fit TRBD2. V shed 5 bases, J shed 0 bases, and the junction held 14 bases outside the gene matches. Germline CDR1 SNHLY, CDR2 FYNNEI. This CDR3 has 18 amino acids. CDR3 sequence (DNA): TGTGCCAGCAGTCGTTCATACGCTAGCGGAACTAGCACAGATACGCAGTATTTT. Encoded protein: CASSRSYASGTSTDTQYF.

The genes are TRBV4-1 and TRBJ2-3; unclear D gene. V shed 1 base and J shed 7 bases, with 9 bases lying between them. This CDR3 spans 13 amino acids. The germline V gene has CDR1 MGHRA and CDR2 YSYEKL. The DNA of the CDR3 is TGCGCCAGCAGCCAAGTCGTAAGCAATACGCAGTATTTT. Translated, it gives CASSQVVSNTQYF.